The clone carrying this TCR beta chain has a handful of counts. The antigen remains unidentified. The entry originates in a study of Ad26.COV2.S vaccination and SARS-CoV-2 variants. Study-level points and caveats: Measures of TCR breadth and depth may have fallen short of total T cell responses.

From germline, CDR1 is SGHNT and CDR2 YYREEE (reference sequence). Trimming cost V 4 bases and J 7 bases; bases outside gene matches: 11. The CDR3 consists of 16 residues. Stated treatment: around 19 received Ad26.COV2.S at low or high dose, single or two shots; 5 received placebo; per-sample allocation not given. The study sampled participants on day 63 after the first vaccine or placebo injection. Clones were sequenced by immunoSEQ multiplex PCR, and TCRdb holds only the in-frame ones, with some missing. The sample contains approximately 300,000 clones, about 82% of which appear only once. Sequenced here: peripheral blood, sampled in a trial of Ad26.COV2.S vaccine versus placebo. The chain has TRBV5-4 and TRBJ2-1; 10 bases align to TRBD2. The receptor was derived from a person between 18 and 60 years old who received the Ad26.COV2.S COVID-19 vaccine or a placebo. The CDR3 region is CASSDASGGGINEQFF. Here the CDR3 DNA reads TGTGCCAGCAGCGACGCTAGCGGGGGTGGGATAAATGAGCAGTTCTTC.